This record covers a single T cell receptor (beta chain). This sample stems from a study of blood T cell repertoires in COVID-19. Methods used by the authors: The authors estimated nucleated cell counts from reference gene primer amplification. Sequencing used immunoSEQ multiplex PCR; TCRdb keeps in-frame clones, though not all of them. V and J calls and clone size are those listed in that table; D and trimming were worked out from the DNA. The table records around 140,000 clones, 75% to 80% of them present only once. Cohorts were determined from participant-reported clinical history. Cohort 3 donors counted as recovered after two negative PCRs, clearance, or resolved symptoms. The germline V gene encodes CDR1 MDHEN and CDR2 SYDVKM. V was shortened by 6 bases and J by 7 bases, with 16 bases between the two germline ends. The CDR3 is 13 amino acids.

Sequencing used PBMCs or T cells enriched from blood (not recorded which). V is TRBV28 and J is TRBJ2-7; maybe TRBD2 (6 bases). The clonotype comes from a woman between 50 and 59 years old who had recovered from COVID-19. CDR3 sequence: CASRGTPRGEQYF. The CDR3 DNA reads as TGTGCCAGCAGAGGGACGCCCCGGGGGGAGCAGTACTTC.